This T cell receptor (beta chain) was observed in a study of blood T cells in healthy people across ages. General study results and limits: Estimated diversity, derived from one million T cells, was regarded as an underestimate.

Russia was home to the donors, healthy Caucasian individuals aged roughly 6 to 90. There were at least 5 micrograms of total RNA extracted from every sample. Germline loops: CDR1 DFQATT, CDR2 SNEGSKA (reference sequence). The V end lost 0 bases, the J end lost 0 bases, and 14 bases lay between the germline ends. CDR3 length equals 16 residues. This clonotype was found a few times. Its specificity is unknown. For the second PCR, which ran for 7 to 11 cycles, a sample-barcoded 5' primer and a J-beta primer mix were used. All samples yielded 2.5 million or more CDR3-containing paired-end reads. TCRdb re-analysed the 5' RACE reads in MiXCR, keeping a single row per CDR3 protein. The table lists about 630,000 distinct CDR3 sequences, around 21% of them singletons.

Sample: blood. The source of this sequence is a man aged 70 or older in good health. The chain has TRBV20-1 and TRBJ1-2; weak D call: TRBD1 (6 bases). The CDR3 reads CSARDYQTGSNYGYTF. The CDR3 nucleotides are TGCAGTGCTAGAGATTACCAGACAGGCTCTAACTATGGCTACACCTTC.